This TCR beta chain was observed in a study of OX40 agonist ivuxolimab in advanced cancers. Across the whole study: Three patients got partial responses; one had hepatocellular carcinoma and two had cutaneous melanoma. Findings and caveats of the study: Relative to CD4+ cells, CD8+ T cells on average had more expanded clones. Among patients with partial responses at 0.1-3.0 mg/kg, clonal expansion was among the lowest.

Data came from immunoSEQ multiplex PCR; TCRdb stores just in-frame clones and leaves some out. The sample comprises about 110,000 clones, roughly 90% of which are singletons, and over 0.6% rests with the top ten. For this clone: Its target is not known.

Patients were ineligible given autoimmune disease history or systemic immunosuppression. Germline V gives CDR1 KGHSH, CDR2 LQKENI. This CDR3 comprises 11 residues. Trimming removed 1 base at V and 14 bases at J, with 11 bases between. The TCR sequence derives from an adult with an advanced solid tumor such as melanoma, head and neck, liver or kidney cancer. The sequencing here drew on CD4+ or CD8+ T cells sorted from blood, taken in a trial of the OX40 agonist ivuxolimab. The chain combines TRBV18 with TRBJ2-5; D is unclear. The CDR3, as DNA: TGTGCCAGCTCACCACAAGAGACCCTATACTTC. Its protein is CASSPQETLYF. Looking up the rest from reference TRBV18 and TRBJ2-5 gives the full variable domain: NAGVMQNPRHLVRRRGQEARLRCSPMKGHSHVYWYRQLPEEGLKFMVYLQKENIIDESGMPKERFSAEFPKEGPSILRIQQVVRGDSAAYFCASSPQETLYFGPGTRLLVL.